This entry concerns a single T cell receptor (beta chain). No antigen is known for it. This CDR3 has 17 residues. Germline CDR1 reads SGHAT; CDR2 reads FQNNGV. Deletions cut 2 bases from V and 4 bases from J, with 20 bases between. The sample originates from a study of post-analysis software for immune sequencing data. Unique-molecular-identifier-tagged TCR beta cDNA libraries were used. TCRdb called the PCR reads again in MiXCR, with one record for every CDR3 protein. There are 820,000 or so distinct CDR3 sequences in the sample; approximately 50% occur only once, and roughly 4.4% lies in the top ten. General study findings and limits: Controls showed lower frequencies than patients for four to six TRBV segments, and TRBV5-6, TRBV5-1 and TRBV20-1 were among these.

The source material was blood. The V call is TRBV11-2, the J call TRBJ2-5, with D possibly being TRBD2 (5 bases). This TCR was sampled from a girl between 10 and 17 years old with multiple sclerosis. DNA for the CDR3: TGTGCCAGCAGCTTAAAGGGATGGAGGTTGTCCGTAGAGACCCAGTACTTC. This gives the protein CASSLKGWRLSVETQYF.